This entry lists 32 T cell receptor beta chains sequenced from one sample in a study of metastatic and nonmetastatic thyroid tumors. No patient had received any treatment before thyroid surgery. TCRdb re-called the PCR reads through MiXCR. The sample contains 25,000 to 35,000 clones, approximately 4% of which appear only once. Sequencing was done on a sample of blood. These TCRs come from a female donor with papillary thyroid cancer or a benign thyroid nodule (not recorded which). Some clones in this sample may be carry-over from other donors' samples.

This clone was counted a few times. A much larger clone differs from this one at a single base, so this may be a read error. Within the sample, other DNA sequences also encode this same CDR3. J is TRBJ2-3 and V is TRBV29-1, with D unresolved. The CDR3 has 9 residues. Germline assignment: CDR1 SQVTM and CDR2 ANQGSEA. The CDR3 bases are TGCAGCGGGTGGGATACTCAGTATTTT. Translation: CSGWDTQYF.

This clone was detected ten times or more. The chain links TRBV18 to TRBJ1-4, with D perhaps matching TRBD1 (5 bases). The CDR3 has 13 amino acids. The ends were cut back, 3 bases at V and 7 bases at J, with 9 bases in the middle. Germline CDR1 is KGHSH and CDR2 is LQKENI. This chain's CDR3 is CASSPGGSEKLFF. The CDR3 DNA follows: TGTGCCAGCTCACCGGGGGGTTCTGAAAAACTGTTTTTT. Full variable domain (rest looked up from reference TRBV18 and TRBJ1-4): NAGVMQNPRHLVRRRGQEARLRCSPMKGHSHVYWYRQLPEEGLKFMVYLQKENIIDESGMPKERFSAEFPKEGPSILRIQQVVRGDSAAYFCASSPGGSEKLFFGSGTQLSVL.

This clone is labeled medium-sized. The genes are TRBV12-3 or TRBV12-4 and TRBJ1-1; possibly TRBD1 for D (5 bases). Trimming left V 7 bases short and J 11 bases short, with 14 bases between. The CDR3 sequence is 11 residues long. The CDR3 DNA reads TGTGCCAGCATCCAGAGGGGCGGGGCTTTCTTT. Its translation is CASIQRGGAFF.

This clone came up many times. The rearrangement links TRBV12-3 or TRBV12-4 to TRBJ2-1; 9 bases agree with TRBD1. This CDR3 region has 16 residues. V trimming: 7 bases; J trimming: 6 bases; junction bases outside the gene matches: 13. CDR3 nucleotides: TGTGCCAGCAAAAAAGGGGGACAGGGTATCGGCAATGAGCAGTTCTTC. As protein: CASKKGGQGIGNEQFF.

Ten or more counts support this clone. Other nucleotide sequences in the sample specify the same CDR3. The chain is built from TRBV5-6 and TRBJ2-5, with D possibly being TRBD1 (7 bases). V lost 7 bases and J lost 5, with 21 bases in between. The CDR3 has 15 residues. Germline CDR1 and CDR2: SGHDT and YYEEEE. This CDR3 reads CASSSLRAGGETQYF. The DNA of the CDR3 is TGTGCCAGCTCGTCCCTGAGGGCAGGGGGGGAGACCCAGTACTTC.

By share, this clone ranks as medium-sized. CDR3 amino acids: CASSKDRGYYGYTF. The CDR3 nucleotides are TGTGCCAGTAGTAAGGACAGGGGATACTATGGCTACACCTTC. The chain carries TRBV19 and TRBJ1-2; TRBD1 aligns across 9 bases. V was pared by 4 bases and J by 3 bases, with 3 bases of the junction left unmatched. CDR1 and CDR2 from the germline V gene are LNHDA and SQIVND (reference sequence). This CDR3 has 14 amino acids.

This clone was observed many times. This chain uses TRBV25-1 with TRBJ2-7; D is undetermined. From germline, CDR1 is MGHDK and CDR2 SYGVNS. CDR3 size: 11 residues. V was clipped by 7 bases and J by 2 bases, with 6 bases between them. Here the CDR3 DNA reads TGTGCCAGCACCCACGCCTACGAGCAGTACTTC. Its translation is CASTHAYEQYF.

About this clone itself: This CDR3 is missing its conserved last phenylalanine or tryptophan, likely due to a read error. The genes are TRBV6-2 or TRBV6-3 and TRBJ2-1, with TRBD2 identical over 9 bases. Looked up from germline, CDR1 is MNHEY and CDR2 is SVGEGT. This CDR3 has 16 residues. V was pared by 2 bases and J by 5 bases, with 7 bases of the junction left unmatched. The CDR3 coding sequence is TGTGCCAGCAGTTACGGCGGGGCGGGGGGGAACAATGAGCAGTTCTAC. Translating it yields CASSYGGAGGNNEQFY.

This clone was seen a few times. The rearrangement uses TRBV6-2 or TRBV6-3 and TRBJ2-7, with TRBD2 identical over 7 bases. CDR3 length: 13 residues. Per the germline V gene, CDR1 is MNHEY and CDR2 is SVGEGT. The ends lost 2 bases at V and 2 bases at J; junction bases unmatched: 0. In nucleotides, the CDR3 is TGTGCCAGCAGTTACAGCGGGGCCTACGAGCAGTACTTC. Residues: CASSYSGAYEQYF.

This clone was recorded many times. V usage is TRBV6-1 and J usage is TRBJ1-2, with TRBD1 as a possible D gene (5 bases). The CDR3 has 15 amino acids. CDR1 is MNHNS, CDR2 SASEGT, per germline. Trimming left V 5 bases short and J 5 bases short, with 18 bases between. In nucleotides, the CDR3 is TGTGCCAGCAGTTATTTAAGGGGTAACATATATGGCTACACCTTC. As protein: CASSYLRGNIYGYTF.

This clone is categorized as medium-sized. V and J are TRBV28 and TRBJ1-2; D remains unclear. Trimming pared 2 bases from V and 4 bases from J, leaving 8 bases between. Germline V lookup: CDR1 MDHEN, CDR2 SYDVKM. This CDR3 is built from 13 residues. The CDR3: CASSLEGSYGYTF. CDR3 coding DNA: TGTGCCAGCAGTTTAGAAGGGAGCTATGGCTACACCTTC.

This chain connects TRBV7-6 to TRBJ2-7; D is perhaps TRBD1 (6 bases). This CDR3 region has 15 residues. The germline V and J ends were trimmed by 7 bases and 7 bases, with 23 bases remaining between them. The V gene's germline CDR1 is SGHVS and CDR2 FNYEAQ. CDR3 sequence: CASIWPGQWDEEQYV. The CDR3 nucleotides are TGTGCCAGCATATGGCCGGGACAATGGGACGAGGAGCAGTACGTC.

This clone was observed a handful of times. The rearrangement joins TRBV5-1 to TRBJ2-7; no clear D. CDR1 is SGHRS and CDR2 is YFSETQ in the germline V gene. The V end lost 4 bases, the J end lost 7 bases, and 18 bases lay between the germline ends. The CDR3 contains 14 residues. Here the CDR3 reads CASSHSEALGEQYF. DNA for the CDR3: TGCGCCAGCAGCCACTCCGAGGCCCTCGGTGAGCAGTACTTC. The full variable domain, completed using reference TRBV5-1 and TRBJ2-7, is KAGVTQTPRYLIKTRGQQVTLSCSPISGHRSVSWYQQTPGQGLQFLFEYFSETQRNKGNFPGRFSGRQFSNSRSEMNVSTLELGDSALYLCASSHSEALGEQYFGPGTRLTVT.

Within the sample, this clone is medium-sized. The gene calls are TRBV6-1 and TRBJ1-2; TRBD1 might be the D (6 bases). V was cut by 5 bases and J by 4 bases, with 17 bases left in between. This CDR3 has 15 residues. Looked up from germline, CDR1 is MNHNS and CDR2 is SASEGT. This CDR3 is CASSPVGGRPYGYTF. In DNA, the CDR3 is TGTGCCAGCAGTCCCGTCGGGGGCCGCCCCTATGGCTACACCTTC.

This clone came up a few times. In nucleotides, the CDR3 is TGTGCCAGCAGGGAGATTTCAAACCTTAATGAAAAACTGTTTTTT. It is translated as CASREISNLNEKLFF. The chain couples TRBV6-2 or TRBV6-3 to TRBJ1-4; no reliable D call. This CDR3 is 15 amino acids long. The germline V and J ends were trimmed by 6 bases and 4 bases, with 15 bases remaining between them. CDR1 is MNHEY and CDR2 is SVGEGT in the germline V gene.

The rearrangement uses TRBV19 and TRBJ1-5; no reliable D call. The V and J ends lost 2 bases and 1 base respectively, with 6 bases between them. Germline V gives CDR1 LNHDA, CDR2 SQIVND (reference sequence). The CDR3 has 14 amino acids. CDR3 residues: CASSIRESNQPQHF. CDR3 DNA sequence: TGTGCCAGTAGTATAAGAGAGAGCAATCAGCCCCAGCATTTT.

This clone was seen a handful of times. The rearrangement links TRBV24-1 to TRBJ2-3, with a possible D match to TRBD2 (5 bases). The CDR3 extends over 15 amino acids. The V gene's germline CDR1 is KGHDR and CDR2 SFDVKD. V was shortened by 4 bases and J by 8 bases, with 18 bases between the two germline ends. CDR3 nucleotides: TGTGCCACCAGTGACTCATCCGACGGAGGCGGTACGCAGTATTTT. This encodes CATSDSSDGGGTQYF.

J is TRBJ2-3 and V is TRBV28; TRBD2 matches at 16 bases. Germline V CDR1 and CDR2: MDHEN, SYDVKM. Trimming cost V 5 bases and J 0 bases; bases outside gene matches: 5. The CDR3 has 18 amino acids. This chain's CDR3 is CASSPGLAGGDSTDTQYF. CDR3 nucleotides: TGTGCCAGCAGTCCGGGACTAGCGGGGGGGGATAGCACAGATACGCAGTATTTT.

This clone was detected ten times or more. The CDR3 DNA reads TGTGCCAGCAGCTTAGGTTCCAATTCCTATGGCTACACCTTC. Translation: CASSLGSNSYGYTF. V is TRBV7-9 and J is TRBJ1-2; D uncertain. Per the germline V gene, CDR1 is SEHNR and CDR2 is FQNEAQ (reference sequence). V lost 1 base, J lost 4 bases, and 10 bases lay in between. The length of the CDR3 is 14 residues.

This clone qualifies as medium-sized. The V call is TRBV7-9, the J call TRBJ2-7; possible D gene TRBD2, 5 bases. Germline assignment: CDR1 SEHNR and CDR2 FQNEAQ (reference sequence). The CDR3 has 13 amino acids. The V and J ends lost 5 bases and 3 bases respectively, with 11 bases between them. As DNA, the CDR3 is TGTGCCAGCAGCGCCGGACTCCGCTACGAGCAGTACTTC. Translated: CASSAGLRYEQYF.

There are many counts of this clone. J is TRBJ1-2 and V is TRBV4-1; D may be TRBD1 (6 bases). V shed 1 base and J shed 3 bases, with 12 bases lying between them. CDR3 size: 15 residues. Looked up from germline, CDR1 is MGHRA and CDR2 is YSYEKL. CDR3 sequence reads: CASSQGQGLYYGYTF. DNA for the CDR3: TGCGCCAGCAGCCAAGGGCAGGGGTTATACTATGGCTACACCTTC.

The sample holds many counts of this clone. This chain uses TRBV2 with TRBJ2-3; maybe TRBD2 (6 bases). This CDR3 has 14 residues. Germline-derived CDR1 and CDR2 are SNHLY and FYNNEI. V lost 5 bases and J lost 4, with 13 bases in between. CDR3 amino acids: CASSTGVGADTQYF. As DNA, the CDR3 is TGTGCCAGCAGTACGGGAGTGGGTGCAGATACGCAGTATTTT.

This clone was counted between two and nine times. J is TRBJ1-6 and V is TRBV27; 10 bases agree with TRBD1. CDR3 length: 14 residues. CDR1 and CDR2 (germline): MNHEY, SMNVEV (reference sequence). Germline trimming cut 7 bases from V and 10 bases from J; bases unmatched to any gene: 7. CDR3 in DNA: TGTGCCAGCACCCCTGACAGGGGGCAGTCACCCCTCCACTTT. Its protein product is CASTPDRGQSPLHF.

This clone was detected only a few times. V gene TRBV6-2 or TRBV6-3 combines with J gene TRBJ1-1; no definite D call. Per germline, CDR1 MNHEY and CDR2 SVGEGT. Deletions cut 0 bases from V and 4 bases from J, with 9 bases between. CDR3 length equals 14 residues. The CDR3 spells CASSYSSGVTEAFF. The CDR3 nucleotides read TGTGCCAGCAGTTACTCGAGTGGGGTCACTGAAGCTTTCTTT.

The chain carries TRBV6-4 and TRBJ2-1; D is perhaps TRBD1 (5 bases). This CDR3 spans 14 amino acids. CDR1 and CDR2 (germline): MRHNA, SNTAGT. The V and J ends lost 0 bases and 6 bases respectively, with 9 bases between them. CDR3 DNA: TGTGCCAGCAGTGACTCCTTAGGGGCCAATGAGCAGTTCTTC. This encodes CASSDSLGANEQFF.

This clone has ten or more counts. The CDR3 loop reads CSAEGLAIEQFF. DNA for the CDR3: TGCAGTGCCGAGGGGCTAGCAATCGAGCAGTTCTTC. The chain uses TRBV20-1 and TRBJ2-1, with D possibly being TRBD1 or TRBD2 (5 bases each). CDR1 DFQATT and CDR2 SNEGSKA come from the germline V gene (reference sequence). The ends were cut back, 6 bases at V and 10 bases at J, with 16 bases in the middle. This CDR3 region has 12 residues.

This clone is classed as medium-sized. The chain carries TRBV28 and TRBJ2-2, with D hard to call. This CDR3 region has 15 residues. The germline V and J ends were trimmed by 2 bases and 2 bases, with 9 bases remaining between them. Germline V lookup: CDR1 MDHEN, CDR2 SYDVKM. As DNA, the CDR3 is TGTGCCAGCAGTTTAGTCGGGCTTAACACCGGGGAGCTGTTTTTT. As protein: CASSLVGLNTGELFF.

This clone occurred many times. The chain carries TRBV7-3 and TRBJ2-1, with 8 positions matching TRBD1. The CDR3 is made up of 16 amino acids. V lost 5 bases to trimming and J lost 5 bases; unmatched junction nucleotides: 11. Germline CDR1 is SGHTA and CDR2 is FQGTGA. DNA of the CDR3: TGTGCCAGCAGCCTGAAGGGACAGGCCCTCCACAATGAGCAGTTCTTC. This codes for CASSLKGQALHNEQFF.

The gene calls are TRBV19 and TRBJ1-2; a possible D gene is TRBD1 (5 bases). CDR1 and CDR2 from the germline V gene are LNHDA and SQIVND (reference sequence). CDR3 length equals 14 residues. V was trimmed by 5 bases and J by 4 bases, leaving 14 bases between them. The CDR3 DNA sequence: TGTGCCAGTAGTTCACGAACAAGGGGCTATGGCTACACCTTC. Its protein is CASSSRTRGYGYTF.

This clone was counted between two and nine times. CDR3 in amino acids: CASSPGLAGAAYEQYF. DNA for the CDR3: TGTGCCAGCAGTCCTGGACTAGCGGGAGCCGCCTACGAGCAGTACTTC. V is TRBV28 and J is TRBJ2-7; TRBD2 matches at 13 bases. The CDR3 contains 16 residues. Trimming took 5 bases from V and 2 from J; bases not matched to a gene: 6. Germline CDR1 is MDHEN and CDR2 is SYDVKM.

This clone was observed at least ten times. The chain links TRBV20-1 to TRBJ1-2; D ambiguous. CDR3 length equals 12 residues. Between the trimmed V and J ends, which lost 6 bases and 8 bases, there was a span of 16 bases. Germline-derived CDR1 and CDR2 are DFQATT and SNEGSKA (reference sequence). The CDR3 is CSAPRAGIGYTF. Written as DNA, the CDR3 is TGCAGTGCCCCCCGTGCGGGGATCGGCTACACCTTC.

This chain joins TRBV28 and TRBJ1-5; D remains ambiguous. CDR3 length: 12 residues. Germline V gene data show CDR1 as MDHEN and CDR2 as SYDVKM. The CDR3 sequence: CSSNLEGQPQHF. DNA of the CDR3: TGTTCTAGCAACCTCGAGGGTCAGCCCCAGCATTTT.